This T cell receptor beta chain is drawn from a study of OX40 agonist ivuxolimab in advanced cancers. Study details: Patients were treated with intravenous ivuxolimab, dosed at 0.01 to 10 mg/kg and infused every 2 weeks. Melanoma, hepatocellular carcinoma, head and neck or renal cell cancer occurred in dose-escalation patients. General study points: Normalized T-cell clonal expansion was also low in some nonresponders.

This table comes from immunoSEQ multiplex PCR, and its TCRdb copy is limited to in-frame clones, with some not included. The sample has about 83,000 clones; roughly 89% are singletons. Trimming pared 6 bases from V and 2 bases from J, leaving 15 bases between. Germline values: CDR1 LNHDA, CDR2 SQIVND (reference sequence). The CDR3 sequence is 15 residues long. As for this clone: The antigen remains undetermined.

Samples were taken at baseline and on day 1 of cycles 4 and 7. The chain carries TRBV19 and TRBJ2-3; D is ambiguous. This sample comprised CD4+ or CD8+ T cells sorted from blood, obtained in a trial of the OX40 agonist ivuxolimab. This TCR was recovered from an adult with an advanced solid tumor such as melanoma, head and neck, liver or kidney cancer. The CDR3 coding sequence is TGTGCCAGTAGCCTAACGGGCGGAAACACAGATACGCAGTATTTT. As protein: CASSLTGGNTDTQYF.